A single sample is the source of the 10 T cell receptor beta chains below, sequenced in a study of regulatory T cells in long-lasting Graves disease. The authors built TCR beta libraries using iRepertoire HTBI primers and Arm-PCR of CDR3 regions. TCRdb re-derived calls from the multiplex PCR reads in MiXCR, one entry per CDR3 protein. The sample records fewer than 350,000 distinct CDR3 sequences, roughly 18% being singletons. Stated time point: newly diagnosed GD, antithyroid drugs for less than 3 months. The authors made the TCR library using RNA they extracted from PBMCs. The sample was peripheral blood mononuclear cells (PBMCs), taken at new diagnosis, from a patient treated with antithyroid drugs. These receptors came from a female donor with Graves disease.

This clonotype was picked up many times. The V call is TRBV3-1, the J call TRBJ2-7, with a weak D call TRBD1 (6 bases). V dropped 8 bases and J dropped 3 bases, with 8 bases sitting between them. This CDR3 has 11 amino acids. Germline CDR1 is LGHDT and CDR2 is YNNKEL (reference sequence). The CDR3 sequence is CASGQRYEQYF. DNA of the CDR3: TGTGCCAGCGGACAGCGCTACGAGCAGTACTTC.

This clonotype was recorded at least ten times. The chain carries TRBV28 and TRBJ2-5; no reliable D call. This CDR3 has 14 residues. CDR1 and CDR2 (germline): MDHEN, SYDVKM. The V end was cut by 2 bases, the J end by 3 bases, with 10 bases between. CDR3 coding DNA: TGTGCCAGCAGTTTACAGTCAGCAAAAGAGACCCAGTACTTC. Residues: CASSLQSAKETQYF.

There are many counts of this clonotype. The chain is built from TRBV27 and TRBJ2-2; no definite D call. This CDR3 has 12 amino acids. Deletions cut 6 bases from V and 6 bases from J, with 8 bases between. Per the germline V gene, CDR1 is MNHEY and CDR2 is SMNVEV (reference sequence). The CDR3 coding sequence is TGTGCCAGCAGCCTGCCCTCCGGGGAGCTGTTTTTT. Its protein product is CASSLPSGELFF.

This clonotype was observed at least ten times. The chain couples TRBV20-1 to TRBJ1-2; D ambiguous. The V gene lost 5 bases and the J gene lost 4 bases, with 14 bases spanning the gap. Germline CDR1 is DFQATT and CDR2 is SNEGSKA (reference sequence). The CDR3 length is 13 residues. The CDR3 DNA reads TGCAGTGCTCAGTACGCTCTTTCCTATGGCTACACCTTC. Protein product: CSAQYALSYGYTF.

This clonotype was recorded a few times. The rearrangement links TRBV30 to TRBJ1-4; TRBD1 might be the D (6 bases). CDR1 is GTSNPN, CDR2 SVGIG, per germline (reference sequence). The CDR3 runs to 14 residues. The V and J ends lost 7 bases and 8 bases respectively, with 20 bases between them. This CDR3 reads CAFDPGQVGEKLFF. Written as DNA, the CDR3 is TGTGCCTTTGATCCGGGACAAGTTGGAGAAAAACTGTTTTTT.

This rearrangement joins TRBV12-3 or TRBV12-4 to TRBJ2-1; 8 bases line up with TRBD2. CDR3 size: 14 residues. V gave up 6 bases and J gave up 4 bases; unmatched junction bases: 5. The CDR3 spells CASSSGSRYNEQFF. The DNA of the CDR3 is TGTGCCAGCAGCAGCGGGAGTCGATACAATGAGCAGTTCTTC.

This clonotype was recorded at least ten times. V is TRBV20-1 and J is TRBJ2-1; a possible D gene is TRBD2 (6 bases). From germline, CDR1 is DFQATT and CDR2 SNEGSKA (reference sequence). The CDR3 loop spans 14 amino acids. V lost 2 bases to trimming and J lost 0 bases, with 8 bases between them. The CDR3 sequence is CSARIGSSYNEQFF. CDR3 in DNA: TGCAGTGCTAGAATCGGGAGCTCCTACAATGAGCAGTTCTTC.

Concerning this clonotype: A read error is possible here, since a much larger clone lies one base away. The V and J genes are TRBV2 and TRBJ2-3; 7 bases are shared with TRBD1. V shed 3 bases and J 2 bases; nucleotides not matched to a gene: 2. The germline gives CDR1 SNHLY, CDR2 FYNNEI. The CDR3 extends over 14 amino acids. CDR3 protein: CASSETGPTDTQYF. Here the CDR3 DNA reads TGTGCCAGCAGTGAGACAGGGCCCACAGATACGCAGTATTTT.

Details on this clonotype: A much larger clone is a single base away; this may be a read error. This chain uses TRBV25-1 with TRBJ2-1; 7 nucleotides match TRBD2. J lost 9 bases, V lost 4 bases, and 12 bases had no gene match. Germline CDR1 is MGHDK and CDR2 is SYGVNS. CDR3 length: 15 residues. CDR3 in amino acids: CASSVWDYSNSEQFF. DNA of the CDR3: TGTGCCAGCAGTGTCTGGGACTATTCTAACAGTGAGCAGTTCTTC.

At least ten counts were recorded for this clonotype. The CDR3 protein is CASSAGQFSNYGYTF. The CDR3 DNA reads TGTGCCAGTAGTGCGGGACAGTTTTCTAACTATGGCTACACCTTC. The chain has TRBV19 and TRBJ1-2; 7 bases are shared with TRBD1. The CDR3 extends over 15 amino acids. Trimming took 5 bases from V and 0 from J; bases not matched to a gene: 6. Germline V gene lookup returns CDR1 LNHDA and CDR2 SQIVND (reference sequence).